A selection of T cell receptor beta chains follows, all from one sample in a study of blood T cells in healthy people across ages. TCRdb reprocessed the 5' RACE reads via MiXCR and lists one record per CDR3 protein. The sample records 550,000 to 800,000 distinct CDR3 sequences, approximately 30% being singletons. Sequenced input: blood. These receptors were taken from a woman of 80 years or more in good health. Each CDR3 is given with its conserved first and last residue.

v_call: TRBV5-6; j_call: TRBJ2-3; cdr3_aa: CASSLGGQGYGDTQYF
v_call: TRBV20-1; j_call: TRBJ2-3; cdr3_aa: CSAGQGGTDTQYF
v_call: TRBV9; j_call: TRBJ2-2; cdr3_aa: CASSVSQGTTFGELFF
v_call: TRBV9; j_call: TRBJ2-4; cdr3_aa: CASSMGGESNIQYF
v_call: TRBV5-1; j_call: TRBJ2-1; cdr3_aa: CASSLVPTGSSYNEQFF
v_call: TRBV3-1; j_call: TRBJ1-5; cdr3_aa: CASSPRQGSNQPQHF
v_call: TRBV7-2; j_call: NA; cdr3_aa: CAISGTGPPAYEQYF
v_call: TRBV5-1; j_call: TRBJ2-2; cdr3_aa: CASSLGAAVGELFF
v_call: TRBV27; j_call: TRBJ2-3; cdr3_aa: CASSTLTGALGSSTDTQYF
v_call: TRBV6-5; j_call: TRBJ1-6; cdr3_aa: CASSSTGTGSPLHF
v_call: TRBV4-1; j_call: TRBJ2-7; cdr3_aa: CASSQDIGGYEQYF
v_call: TRBV7-6; j_call: TRBJ1-6; cdr3_aa: CASSLLGSKGARSPLHF
v_call: TRBV6-1; j_call: TRBJ2-2; cdr3_aa: CATDGPGELFF
v_call: TRBV29-1; j_call: TRBJ2-2; cdr3_aa: CSVGEGPWNTGELFF
v_call: TRBV5-1; j_call: TRBJ1-6; cdr3_aa: CASSLARQPNSPLHF
v_call: TRBV28; j_call: TRBJ1-5; cdr3_aa: CASRTPAYDQPQHF
v_call: TRBV4-1; j_call: TRBJ2-1; cdr3_aa: CASSHEPEVLGSGQFF
v_call: TRBV21-1; j_call: TRBJ2-6; cdr3_aa: CASSKGGRVFMNSGANVLTF
v_call: TRBV6-1; j_call: TRBJ2-5; cdr3_aa: CASSLGTSGGYSRRSTETQYF
v_call: TRBV6-6; j_call: TRBJ2-3; cdr3_aa: CASTAAAGATDTQYF
v_call: TRBV3-1; j_call: NA; cdr3_aa: CASSQATGRSEQYF
v_call: TRBV6-6; j_call: TRBJ2-2; cdr3_aa: CASSGRGGELFF
v_call: TRBV6-5; j_call: TRBJ1-1; cdr3_aa: CASSQGQGVVKAFF
v_call: TRBV5-6; j_call: TRBJ1-1; cdr3_aa: CASSWDRFTEAFF
v_call: TRBV28; j_call: TRBJ2-5; cdr3_aa: CASRLWAGNQETQYF
v_call: TRBV5-1; j_call: TRBJ2-1; cdr3_aa: CASSQPHRDEQFF
v_call: TRBV7-2; j_call: TRBJ2-5; cdr3_aa: CASSPSPGERETQYF
v_call: TRBV5-6; j_call: TRBJ2-3; cdr3_aa: CASSPSRTSGGFSTDTQYF
v_call: TRBV28; j_call: TRBJ2-1; cdr3_aa: CASTFREGGRFSSYNEQFF
v_call: TRBV20-1; j_call: TRBJ1-3; cdr3_aa: CSASPIHSISGNTIYF
v_call: TRBV7-9; j_call: TRBJ1-2; cdr3_aa: CASSAAGGDYGYTF
v_call: TRBV29-1; j_call: TRBJ1-2; cdr3_aa: CSVGEGERGYTF
v_call: TRBV6-5; j_call: TRBJ2-1; cdr3_aa: CASHSGTDNGEQFF
v_call: TRBV6-2/TRBV6-3; j_call: TRBJ2-7; cdr3_aa: CASRTSGAYEQYF
v_call: TRBV5-4; j_call: TRBJ1-4; cdr3_aa: CASSPGERSEKLFF
v_call: TRBV5-1; j_call: TRBJ2-2; cdr3_aa: CASRGVQTNTGELFF
v_call: TRBV20-1; j_call: TRBJ1-5; cdr3_aa: CSAVRPGFQPQHF
v_call: TRBV5-1; j_call: TRBJ2-7; cdr3_aa: CASSRLAGLGYEQYF
v_call: TRBV20-1; j_call: TRBJ2-3; cdr3_aa: CSALPGGTDTQYF
v_call: TRBV19; j_call: TRBJ2-1; cdr3_aa: CASSRDSLKEQFF
v_call: TRBV20-1; j_call: TRBJ1-5; cdr3_aa: CATARGAGQPQHF
v_call: TRBV7-9; j_call: TRBJ2-3; cdr3_aa: CASSPYGGRDTDTQYF
v_call: TRBV20-1; j_call: TRBJ1-5; cdr3_aa: CSARDLPAGFSNQPQHF
v_call: TRBV12-3/TRBV12-4; j_call: TRBJ1-2; cdr3_aa: CASSFGQGGRYPYGYTF
v_call: TRBV28; j_call: TRBJ1-2; cdr3_aa: CASSFGLGRDYGYTF
v_call: TRBV5-1; j_call: TRBJ2-1; cdr3_aa: CASRYTSSPYNEQFF
v_call: TRBV3-1; j_call: TRBJ2-5; cdr3_aa: CASSQVGGQAAGETQYF
v_call: TRBV20-1; j_call: TRBJ1-1; cdr3_aa: CSARVERRGLNTEAFF
v_call: TRBV30; j_call: TRBJ1-2; cdr3_aa: CAWSPGTTGYTF
v_call: TRBV6-2/TRBV6-3; j_call: TRBJ1-5; cdr3_aa: CASSYNPSNQPQHF
v_call: TRBV25-1; j_call: TRBJ1-3; cdr3_aa: CASSAVGNTIYF